This TCR beta chain was identified during a study of cytotoxic CD8 clonotypes in ibrutinib-treated CLL. Findings and caveats of the study: Public clonotypes occurred uncommonly; on treatment, they contracted or remained stable. An increase in clonality occurred at ibrutinib response, followed by a return toward baseline at progression.

Libraries were prepared by immunoSEQ multiplex PCR; TCRdb keeps only in-frame clonotypes and omits some of them. This sample has some 150,000 clones, with about three quarters found just once. On this clone itself: What it binds is not known. A read error may produce the germline difference seen at one junction end.

The CDR3 loop spans 15 amino acids. Looked up from germline, CDR1 is SGHDT and CDR2 is YYEEEE. The sequenced sample was PBMCs, obtained after 24 months of ibrutinib treatment. The V gene is TRBV5-6, the J gene TRBJ1-6; tentatively, D is TRBD1 (6 bases). The sequence came from a human donor with chronic lymphocytic leukemia. CDR3 DNA sequence: TGTGCCAGCACCTTGGGGCCGGGGGCGGATTCACCCCTCCACTTT. This translates into CASTLGPGADSPLHF. Complete variable domain (other parts from reference TRBV5-6 and TRBJ1-6): DAGVTQSPTHLIKTRGQQVTLRCSPKSGHDTVSWYQQALGQGPQFIFQYYEEEERQRGNFPDRFSGHQFPNYSSELNVNALLLGDSALYLCASTLGPGADSPLHFGNGTRLTVT.